Included here is one T cell receptor (beta chain) sequence, with context. Its antigen is unidentified. The PCR had 60 Vbeta and 13 Jbeta primers. Profiling relied on immunoSEQ multiplex PCR, and the TCRdb table lists in-frame clones only, not all of them. The sample has roughly 110,000 clones; approximately 58% are singletons. The CDR3 consists of 13 residues. Germline CDR1 ENHRY, CDR2 SYGVKD. Trimming left V 10 bases short and J 3 bases short, with 12 bases between. The sample belongs to a study of cytomegalovirus exposure and HLA in healthy donors. Study-wide results and limits: TCR beta V segments were, for the most part, productive about 87% or about 30% of the time in an earlier analysis. 150 to 200 TCR beta chains were listed as cytomegalovirus-associated.

Donors consisted of healthy bone marrow donors. The sequence derives from a woman in her 30s in good health and CMV-seronegative. The chain carries TRBV10-3 and TRBJ2-2; the D gene is possibly TRBD1 (6 bases). The sequencing input was PBMCs. The CDR3 nucleotides are TGTGCCACGGCGCCAGGGGACACCGGGGAGCTGTTTTTT. It translates to CATAPGDTGELFF.